Shown below are 24 T cell receptor beta chains from a single sample sequenced in a study of blood T cell repertoires in COVID-19. TCRdb's copy holds only in-frame clones and misses some; the assay was immunoSEQ multiplex PCR. Of about 320,000 clones in the sample, over 70% were seen once. The specimen was PBMCs or T cells enriched from blood (not recorded which). These receptors were collected from a man aged 30 to 45 who had recovered from COVID-19.

The chain recombines TRBV19 with TRBJ1-1; a possible D gene is TRBD1 (5 bases). The ends were cut back, 3 bases at V and 0 bases at J, with 17 bases in the middle. CDR1 is LNHDA, CDR2 SQIVND, per germline (reference sequence). There are 17 residues in the CDR3. CDR3 amino acids: CASSMQAQQALNTEAFF. The CDR3 DNA follows: TGTGCCAGTAGTATGCAGGCCCAACAGGCCTTGAACACTGAAGCTTTCTTT.

V and J are TRBV27 and TRBJ2-1; 8 nucleotides match TRBD2. J gave up 2 bases and V 5 bases, and 5 bases lay outside the gene matches. CDR1 and CDR2 from the germline V gene are MNHEY and SMNVEV (reference sequence). The CDR3 covers 15 residues. The CDR3 loop reads CASSPSGGPYNEQFF. The DNA of the CDR3 is TGTGCCAGCAGTCCCAGCGGGGGCCCCTACAATGAGCAGTTCTTC.

The chain carries TRBV5-1 and TRBJ2-2; D ambiguous. The CDR3 is 14 amino acids. Germline V gene sequence: CDR1 SGHRS, CDR2 YFSETQ. Trimming removed 4 bases from V and 4 bases from J, with 11 bases in between. The CDR3 nucleotides are TGCGCCAGCAGCCCGCAGGATGCCACCGGGGAGCTGTTTTTT. This encodes CASSPQDATGELFF.

The V call is TRBV5-6, the J call TRBJ2-7; 7 positions match TRBD1. Germline values: CDR1 SGHDT, CDR2 YYEEEE. CDR3 length: 14 amino acids. The V and J ends lost 4 bases and 5 bases, in that order; junction bases with no gene match: 9. For the CDR3, the DNA is TGTGCCAGCAGCACACCGGGACAGACTCACGAGCAGTACTTC. Translation: CASSTPGQTHEQYF.

The V gene is TRBV19, the J gene TRBJ2-5; D perhaps matches TRBD1 (6 bases). The germline V and J ends were trimmed by 3 bases and 5 bases, with 16 bases remaining between them. Germline CDR1 reads LNHDA; CDR2 reads SQIVND (reference sequence). This CDR3 is 15 amino acids long. CDR3 amino acids: CASSMGTGTGETQYF. The CDR3 DNA follows: TGTGCCAGTAGTATGGGAACAGGGACGGGGGAGACCCAGTACTTC.

J is TRBJ1-6 and V is TRBV5-1; 9 bases agree with TRBD1. The V segment lost 1 base and the J segment 9 bases; nucleotides outside the gene matches: 5. Germline CDR1 reads SGHRS; CDR2 reads YFSETQ. This CDR3 comprises 15 residues. CDR3 region: CASSLRQGGSSPLHF. CDR3 DNA: TGCGCCAGCAGCTTGAGACAGGGGGGAAGTTCACCCCTCCACTTT.

V and J are TRBV7-9 and TRBJ2-5; weak D call: TRBD1 (6 bases). Trimming pared 5 bases from V and 2 bases from J, leaving 15 bases between. The CDR3 spans 15 residues. Germline CDR1 SEHNR, CDR2 FQNEAQ (reference sequence). In nucleotides, the CDR3 is TGTGCCAGCAGCCCACCTCCGACAGGACAAGAGACCCAGTACTTC. Protein product: CASSPPPTGQETQYF.

V usage is TRBV11-1 and J usage is TRBJ2-3; 9 nucleotides align to TRBD2. After removal of 1 base from V and 13 bases from J, the junction contained 6 bases not matched to a gene. Germline loops: CDR1 SGHAT, CDR2 FQDESV (reference sequence). This CDR3 has 13 amino acids. The CDR3: CASSLGDAGGKYF. In nucleotides, the CDR3 is TGTGCCAGCAGCTTAGGAGACGCGGGGGGGAAGTATTTT.

The chain links TRBV5-1 to TRBJ2-3; 7 bases are a match to TRBD1. CDR1 and CDR2 (germline): SGHRS, YFSETQ. The CDR3 sequence is 16 residues long. V shed 1 base, J shed 3 bases, and the junction held 8 bases outside the gene matches. CDR3 amino acids: CASSLLRQGGTDTQYF. The CDR3 bases are TGCGCCAGCAGCTTGTTACGACAGGGTGGTACAGATACGCAGTATTTT.

This rearrangement joins TRBV7-2 to TRBJ1-1, with 8 bases lining up with TRBD1. There are 15 residues in the CDR3. After removal of 4 bases from V and 3 bases from J, the junction contained 7 bases not matched to a gene. The germline gives CDR1 SGHTA, CDR2 FQGNSA. CDR3 amino acids: CASSSDRGLDTEAFF. The CDR3 DNA reads TGTGCCAGCAGCTCCGACAGGGGATTGGACACTGAAGCTTTCTTT.

The chain links TRBV19 to TRBJ1-5; D is perhaps TRBD1 (5 bases). Per the germline V gene, CDR1 is LNHDA and CDR2 is SQIVND (reference sequence). The CDR3 totals 17 residues. V was clipped by 0 bases and J by 0 bases, with 12 bases between them. CDR3: CASSIDQGSYSNQPQHF. The CDR3 bases are TGTGCCAGTAGTATAGATCAGGGTTCCTATAGCAATCAGCCCCAGCATTTT.

This clone was counted between two and nine times. The rearrangement uses TRBV24-1 and TRBJ1-5; D not certain. Trimming pared 10 bases from V and 0 bases from J, leaving 9 bases between. CDR3 size: 13 residues. In germline, CDR1 is KGHDR, CDR2 SFDVKD. The chain's CDR3 is CATGLDSNQPQHF. CDR3 nucleotide sequence: TGTGCCACGGGCTTGGATAGCAATCAGCCCCAGCATTTT.

This clone came up once. This rearrangement joins TRBV3-1 (or the pseudogene TRBV3-2) to TRBJ1-2, with D possibly TRBD1 on 5 matching bases. The CDR3 loop spans 14 amino acids. With 4 bases removed from V and 7 bases from J, the gap between germline ends came to 16 bases. Germline V gene sequence: CDR1 LGHDT, CDR2 YNNKEL (reference sequence). CDR3: CASSPEVGGTGYTF. Written as DNA, the CDR3 is TGTGCCAGCAGCCCGGAGGTCGGGGGTACTGGCTACACCTTC.

CDR3 sequence reads: CASSPQGWNTEAFF. In DNA, the CDR3 is TGTGCCAGCAGCCCGCAGGGCTGGAACACTGAAGCTTTCTTT. V is TRBV2 and J is TRBJ1-1, with a possible D match to TRBD1 (5 bases). V was trimmed by 6 bases and J by 1 base, leaving 12 bases between them. Germline loops: CDR1 SNHLY, CDR2 FYNNEI. The CDR3 extends over 14 amino acids.

This chain uses TRBV4-1 with TRBJ2-3; 9 bases align to TRBD1. The CDR3 covers 14 residues. Germline V CDR1 and CDR2: MGHRA, YSYEKL. With V trimmed by 8 bases and J by 4 bases, 7 bases remained unmatched. The CDR3 region has the DNA TGCGCCAGCGGATACAGGGGGCTGGCAGATACGCAGTATTTT. Translated: CASGYRGLADTQYF.

The chain has TRBV2 and TRBJ2-1, with D possibly matching TRBD1 (5 bases). CDR3 size: 13 residues. The V gene's germline CDR1 is SNHLY and CDR2 FYNNEI. With 0 bases removed from V and 15 bases from J, the gap between germline ends came to 15 bases. The CDR3 DNA reads TGTGCCAGCAGTGAAGCGCGTTTAAGGGGCCTGTTCTTC. Amino acids: CASSEARLRGLFF.

This sequence joins TRBV6-1 and TRBJ1-6; a weak D match, TRBD1 (6 bases). Germline-derived CDR1 and CDR2 are MNHNS and SASEGT. V lost 3 bases and J 10 bases, leaving 13 bases between the germline ends. The length of the CDR3 is 14 residues. In DNA, the CDR3 is TGTGCCAGCAGTGACGTCTGGGGGCTCTCACCCCTCCACTTT. This codes for CASSDVWGLSPLHF.

This chain joins TRBV27 and TRBJ2-7; possibly TRBD1 for D (5 bases). CDR1 is MNHEY and CDR2 is SMNVEV in the germline V gene (reference sequence). V lost 6 bases and J 0 bases, leaving 18 bases between the germline ends. This CDR3 contains 16 residues. For the CDR3, the DNA is TGTGCCAGCAGGTCAGTGGGAACAGGCAACTCCTACGAGCAGTACTTC. Protein product: CASRSVGTGNSYEQYF.

This rearrangement joins TRBV5-8 to TRBJ2-2; the D gene is possibly TRBD2 (6 bases). This CDR3 has 16 amino acids. Trimming stripped 4 bases from V and 5 bases from J, with 18 bases between. Germline CDR1 is SGHTS and CDR2 is YDEGEE. CDR3: CASSHLRGAGTGELFF. The CDR3 DNA follows: TGTGCCAGCAGCCACCTGCGCGGGGCGGGTACCGGGGAGCTGTTTTTT.

The rearrangement uses TRBV15 and TRBJ1-3, with TRBD1 matching 9 bases. The length of the CDR3 is 14 residues. The junction had 3 bases not matched to a gene; V was cut back by 5 bases and J by 4 bases. CDR1 and CDR2 from the germline V gene are LNHNV and YYDKDF (reference sequence). Here the CDR3 reads CATSGTGLGNTIYF. Here the CDR3 DNA reads TGTGCCACCAGCGGGACAGGGCTAGGAAACACCATATATTTT. The full variable domain, completed using reference TRBV15 and TRBJ1-3, is DAMVIQNPRYQVTQFGKPVTLSCSQTLNHNVMYWYQQKSSQAPKLLFHYYDKDFNNEADTPDNFQSRRPNTSFCFLDIRSPGLGDTAMYLCATSGTGLGNTIYFGEGSWLTVV.

This chain links TRBV11-2 with TRBJ1-1; tentatively, D is TRBD1 (6 bases). Trimming removed 2 bases from V and 4 bases from J, with 8 bases in between. The CDR3 sequence is 13 residues long. The germline V gene has CDR1 SGHAT and CDR2 FQNNGV. The CDR3 nucleotides read TGTGCCAGCAGCTTATCGACAGGCACTGAAGCTTTCTTT. It encodes CASSLSTGTEAFF.

This chain links TRBV4-2 with TRBJ1-1; 11 bases are a match to TRBD1. CDR1 and CDR2 from the germline V gene are LGHNA and YNFKEQ. CDR3 length: 17 residues. The J segment lost 1 base and the V segment lost 6 bases, leaving 10 bases of the junction unmatched. CDR3 nucleotide sequence: TGTGCCAGCAGTACAGGGACAGGGGGAAAGGGGAACACTGAAGCTTTCTTT. Translating gives CASSTGTGGKGNTEAFF.

The sample holds a few counts of this clone. The genes are TRBV9 and TRBJ1-1, with 10 positions matching TRBD1. Germline trimming cut 3 bases from V and 6 bases from J; bases unmatched to any gene: 8. The germline CDR1 and CDR2 sequences are SGDLS and YYNGEE. The CDR3 contains 15 residues. As DNA, the CDR3 is TGTGCCAGCAGCGCGAGTGGACAGGGGGGATCTGAAGCTTTCTTT. Amino acid sequence: CASSASGQGGSEAFF. The full variable domain, in which reference TRBV9 and TRBJ1-1 provide the parts outside the CDR3, is DSGVTQTPKHLITATGQRVTLRCSPRSGDLSVYWYQQSLDQGLQFLIQYYNGEERAKGNILERFSAQQFPDLHSELNLSSLELGDSALYFCASSASGQGGSEAFFGQGTRLTVV.

In DNA, the CDR3 is TGTGCCAGCAGTACAGGGCTCTCACCCCTCCACTTT. It is translated as CASSTGLSPLHF. This chain uses TRBV27 with TRBJ1-6, with a possible D match to TRBD1 (6 bases). Trimming cost V 5 bases and J 10 bases, with 9 bases left between them. Germline V gene sequence: CDR1 MNHEY, CDR2 SMNVEV (reference sequence). The CDR3 consists of 12 residues.